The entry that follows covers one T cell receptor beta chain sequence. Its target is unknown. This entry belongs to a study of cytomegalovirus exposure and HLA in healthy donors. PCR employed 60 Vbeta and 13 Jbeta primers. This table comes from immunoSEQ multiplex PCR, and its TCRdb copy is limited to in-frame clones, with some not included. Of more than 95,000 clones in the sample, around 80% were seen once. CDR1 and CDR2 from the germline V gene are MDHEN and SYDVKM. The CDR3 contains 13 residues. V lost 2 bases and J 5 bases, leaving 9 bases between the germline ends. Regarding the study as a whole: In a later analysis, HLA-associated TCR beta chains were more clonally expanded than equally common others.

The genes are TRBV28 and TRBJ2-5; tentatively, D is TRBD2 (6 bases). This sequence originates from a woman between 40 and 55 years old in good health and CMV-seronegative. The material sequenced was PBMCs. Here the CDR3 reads CASSLGRLETQYF. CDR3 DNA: TGTGCCAGCAGTTTAGGGAGGCTGGAGACCCAGTACTTC.